Below, 5 T cell receptor beta chains from the same sample are listed, as sequenced in a study of shared clonotypes between healthy human individuals. The data were produced by immunoSEQ multiplex PCR, yet TCRdb's version contains in-frame clones alone and is incomplete. Among 1.4 million or so clones listed, 98% were seen once. Sequencing was carried out using naive CD4+ T cells sorted from blood. Subset reported: CD45RA+ positively selected. The receptors stem from a man aged 25-45 years in good health.

The chain employs TRBV6-6 and TRBJ2-4; TRBD2 matches at 7 bases. This CDR3 has 14 residues. Germline CDR1 and CDR2: MNHNY and SVGAGI (reference sequence). J was trimmed by 7 bases and V by 6 bases; bases with no gene match: 9. The CDR3 bases are TGTGCCAGCAGCCCACCGGGTAGCGGGAACATTCAGTACTTC. This encodes CASSPPGSGNIQYF.

This chain uses TRBV19 with TRBJ2-5; D ambiguous. CDR1 LNHDA and CDR2 SQIVND come from the germline V gene (reference sequence). Trimming took off 2 bases at V and 5 bases at J, with 9 bases between the two ends. The CDR3 consists of 13 residues. The CDR3 sequence is CASSIMRWETQYF. The DNA of the CDR3 is TGTGCCAGTAGTATAATGCGGTGGGAGACCCAGTACTTC.

The sample holds one count of this clone. The rearrangement links TRBV18 to TRBJ1-4; D gene unclear. The V end was cut by 0 bases, the J end by 7 bases, with 15 bases between. The CDR3 extends over 16 amino acids. Germline CDR1 and CDR2: KGHSH and LQKENI. CDR3 DNA sequence: TGTGCCAGCTCACCACCGGACGCGAAAACGGGTGAAAAACTGTTTTTT. It translates to CASSPPDAKTGEKLFF.

The gene calls are TRBV7-2 and TRBJ2-3; a possible D gene is TRBD2 (5 bases). V gave up 1 base and J gave up 4 bases, with 9 bases separating them. This CDR3 has 14 amino acids. Germline lookup yields CDR1 SGHTA and CDR2 FQGNSA. CDR3 sequence reads: CASSLGLAADTQYF. The CDR3 DNA is TGTGCCAGCAGCTTAGGCCTAGCCGCAGATACGCAGTATTTT.

This rearrangement joins TRBV29-1 to TRBJ2-7; D possibly corresponds to TRBD1 (5 bases). With 4 bases removed from V and 3 bases from J, the gap between germline ends came to 10 bases. The CDR3 has 12 amino acids. In germline, CDR1 is SQVTM, CDR2 ANQGSEA. CDR3 amino acids: CSVVRQGYEQYF. The CDR3 coding sequence is TGCAGCGTTGTGCGGCAGGGCTACGAGCAGTACTTC.